These 9 T cell receptor beta chains share one sample of origin, sequenced in a study of T cells in Graves' hyperthyroidism and ophthalmopathy. RNA transcripts were the template for amplifying TCR beta CDR3 regions. The HTBI primer set drove a first-round RT-PCR of the TCR CDR3. TCRdb re-called the multiplex PCR reads with MiXCR, one entry per CDR3 protein. The data hold hundreds of thousands of distinct CDR3 sequences, with 20% to 25% observed a single time. The material sequenced was blood. The receptors were sampled from a man in his thirties or forties with Graves' ophthalmopathy.

The V and J genes are TRBV18 and TRBJ1-4; D may be TRBD1 (5 bases). Germline values: CDR1 KGHSH, CDR2 LQKENI. Trimming shortened V by 2 bases and J by 11 bases, and 15 bases separated the two germline ends. This CDR3 comprises 14 residues. The CDR3 here is CASSPEPGLLKLFF. In nucleotides, the CDR3 is TGTGCCAGCTCACCAGAGCCAGGGTTGTTGAAACTGTTTTTT. Based on the CDR3 plus reference TRBV18 and TRBJ1-4, the full variable domain is NAGVMQNPRHLVRRRGQEARLRCSPMKGHSHVYWYRQLPEEGLKFMVYLQKENIIDESGMPKERFSAEFPKEGPSILRIQQVVRGDSAAYFCASSPEPGLLKLFFGSGTQLSVL.

Here the CDR3 reads CASSPRGQPTDTQYF. CDR3 bases: TGTGCCAGCAGCCCCCGGGGACAGCCCACAGATACGCAGTATTTT. V gene TRBV7-2 combines with J gene TRBJ2-3; TRBD1 aligns across 7 bases. The V and J ends lost 5 bases and 2 bases, in that order; junction bases with no gene match: 7. Per germline, CDR1 SGHTA and CDR2 FQGNSA. The CDR3 is made up of 15 amino acids.

This clonotype showed up just a few times. This chain connects TRBV2 to TRBJ2-5; 10 positions match TRBD2. The CDR3 is 13 residues long. Germline V gene sequence: CDR1 SNHLY, CDR2 FYNNEI. Losses at the gene ends were 6 bases for V and 7 bases for J; bases not matched to a gene: 5. The CDR3, as DNA: TGTGCCAGCAGAGGGACTAGCGTTACGACCCAGTACTTC. Translation gives CASRGTSVTTQYF.

This clonotype has a count of ten or more. The gene calls are TRBV18 and TRBJ2-6; D not certain. The germline CDR1 and CDR2 sequences are KGHSH and LQKENI. The CDR3 covers 16 residues. Trimming took 4 bases from V and 1 from J, leaving 11 bases between them. The CDR3 sequence: CASSLRARSGANVLTF. The CDR3 bases are TGTGCCAGCTCACTACGCGCGCGGTCTGGGGCCAACGTCCTGACTTTC.

The chain couples TRBV7-3 to TRBJ1-4; D unclear. The CDR3 extends over 15 amino acids. Looked up from germline, CDR1 is SGHTA and CDR2 is FQGTGA. The ends were cut back, 0 bases at V and 4 bases at J, with 9 bases in the middle. The CDR3 reads CASSLTGSGNEKLFF. In DNA form, the CDR3 reads TGTGCCAGCAGCTTAACGGGGTCGGGTAATGAAAAACTGTTTTTT.

The V and J genes are TRBV12-5 and TRBJ2-3, with 10 nucleotides matching TRBD1. The J segment lost 2 bases and the V segment lost 6 bases, leaving 5 bases of the junction unmatched. This CDR3 has 15 residues. The germline V gene encodes CDR1 LGHNT and CDR2 FRNRAP. This CDR3 is CASGQGQGNTDTQYF. CDR3 in DNA: TGTGCTAGTGGACAGGGACAGGGGAACACAGATACGCAGTATTTT.

This clonotype was counted a few times. The chain combines TRBV7-2 with TRBJ2-1; 8 positions match TRBD2. The germline V gene encodes CDR1 SGHTA and CDR2 FQGNSA. The CDR3 runs 15 residues. With V trimmed by 2 bases and J by 4 bases, 4 bases remained unmatched. In DNA, the CDR3 is TGTGCCAGCAGCTTACAACTAGCGGAGTACAATGAGCAGTTCTTC. This translates into CASSLQLAEYNEQFF. The variable domain in full, completed from reference TRBV7-2 and TRBJ2-1, reads GAGVSQSPSNKVTEKGKDVELRCDPISGHTALYWYRQSLGQGLEFLIYFQGNSAPDKSGLPSDRFSAERTGGSVSTLTIQRTQQEDSAVYLCASSLQLAEYNEQFFGPGTRLTVL.

This clonotype was recorded at least ten times. The V gene is TRBV6-1, the J gene TRBJ1-1, with 10 positions matching TRBD1. The CDR3 has 14 residues. Germline CDR1 is MNHNS and CDR2 is SASEGT. With 6 bases clipped from V and 4 bases from J, the junction kept 5 bases outside the gene matches. The CDR3 reads CASRGTGEATEAFF. CDR3 nucleotides: TGTGCCAGCAGGGGGACAGGGGAGGCCACTGAAGCTTTCTTT.

The rearrangement links TRBV18 to TRBJ1-5; possibly TRBD1 for D (5 bases). The CDR3 loop spans 15 amino acids. Trimming left V 3 bases short and J 6 bases short, with 15 bases between. Germline V gene lookup returns CDR1 KGHSH and CDR2 LQKENI. The DNA for the CDR3 is TGTGCCAGCTCACCGGGGGTCATTGGAAGTCAGCCCCAGCATTTT. Its translation is CASSPGVIGSQPQHF.